The clone carrying this TCR beta chain was observed once. This sample is part of a study of shared clonotypes between healthy human individuals. In the study overall: Donor ages ranged 18 to 49 years: a couple of women, a few men.

Caucasian adults residing in Nashville, Tennessee made up all the donors. The data were produced by immunoSEQ multiplex PCR, yet TCRdb's version contains in-frame clones alone and is incomplete. The sample contains roughly 2.4 million clones, approximately 95% of which appear only once. The length of the CDR3 is 14 residues. Germline values: CDR1 SQVTM, CDR2 ANQGSEA. V shed 6 bases, J shed 2 bases, and the junction held 9 bases outside the gene matches. This rearrangement joins TRBV29-1 to TRBJ1-1, with 7 bases fitting TRBD1. The source of this sequence is a man aged 18 to 30 in good health. The sequencing input was naive CD4+ T cells sorted from blood. Subset specified: CD45RA+ positively selected. CDR3 region: CSVAPDRTNTEAFF. The CDR3 DNA reads as TGCAGCGTGGCCCCGGACAGGACAAACACTGAAGCTTTCTTT.